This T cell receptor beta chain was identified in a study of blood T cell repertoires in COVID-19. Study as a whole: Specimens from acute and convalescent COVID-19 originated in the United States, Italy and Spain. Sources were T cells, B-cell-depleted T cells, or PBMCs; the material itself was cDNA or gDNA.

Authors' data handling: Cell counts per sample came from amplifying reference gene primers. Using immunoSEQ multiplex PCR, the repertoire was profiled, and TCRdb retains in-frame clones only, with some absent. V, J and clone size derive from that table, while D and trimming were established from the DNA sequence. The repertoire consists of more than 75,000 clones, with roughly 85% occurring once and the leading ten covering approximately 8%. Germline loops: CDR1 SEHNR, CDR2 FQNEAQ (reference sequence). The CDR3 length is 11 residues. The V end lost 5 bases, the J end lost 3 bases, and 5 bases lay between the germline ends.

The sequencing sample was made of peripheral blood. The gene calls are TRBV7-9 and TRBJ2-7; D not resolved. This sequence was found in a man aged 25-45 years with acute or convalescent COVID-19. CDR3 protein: CASSPYYEQYF. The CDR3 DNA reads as TGTGCCAGCAGCCCTTACTACGAGCAGTACTTC.